The present entry profiles one T cell receptor beta chain with its context. Its antigen remains unknown. The sample is drawn from a study of shared clonotypes between healthy human individuals. Study-wide findings and caveats: What rarefaction showed was incomplete sorted-subset sequencing despite large depth. Shared across a few donors were around 5% of the naive CD4 clonotypes. It was anticipated that sequencing depth would influence how many clonotypes donors shared.

CDR1 is SNHLY, CDR2 FYNNEI, per germline. Trimming left V 2 bases short and J 2 bases short, with 7 bases between. The CDR3 totals 14 residues. The study ran the assay at deep level. Here immunoSEQ multiplex PCR was the method, and the copy in TCRdb shows in-frame clones only, minus some. Altogether 600,000 to 700,000 clones are present, about three quarters being singletons, with the ten largest covering under 2%. V is TRBV2 and J is TRBJ1-3, with D unresolved. The source is a young woman in good health. Material: memory CD4+ T cells sorted from blood. As to subset: CD45RA-negative fraction. CDR3 amino acids: CASSEIHAGNTIYF. The CDR3 bases are TGTGCCAGCAGTGAAATACACGCTGGAAACACCATATATTTT.